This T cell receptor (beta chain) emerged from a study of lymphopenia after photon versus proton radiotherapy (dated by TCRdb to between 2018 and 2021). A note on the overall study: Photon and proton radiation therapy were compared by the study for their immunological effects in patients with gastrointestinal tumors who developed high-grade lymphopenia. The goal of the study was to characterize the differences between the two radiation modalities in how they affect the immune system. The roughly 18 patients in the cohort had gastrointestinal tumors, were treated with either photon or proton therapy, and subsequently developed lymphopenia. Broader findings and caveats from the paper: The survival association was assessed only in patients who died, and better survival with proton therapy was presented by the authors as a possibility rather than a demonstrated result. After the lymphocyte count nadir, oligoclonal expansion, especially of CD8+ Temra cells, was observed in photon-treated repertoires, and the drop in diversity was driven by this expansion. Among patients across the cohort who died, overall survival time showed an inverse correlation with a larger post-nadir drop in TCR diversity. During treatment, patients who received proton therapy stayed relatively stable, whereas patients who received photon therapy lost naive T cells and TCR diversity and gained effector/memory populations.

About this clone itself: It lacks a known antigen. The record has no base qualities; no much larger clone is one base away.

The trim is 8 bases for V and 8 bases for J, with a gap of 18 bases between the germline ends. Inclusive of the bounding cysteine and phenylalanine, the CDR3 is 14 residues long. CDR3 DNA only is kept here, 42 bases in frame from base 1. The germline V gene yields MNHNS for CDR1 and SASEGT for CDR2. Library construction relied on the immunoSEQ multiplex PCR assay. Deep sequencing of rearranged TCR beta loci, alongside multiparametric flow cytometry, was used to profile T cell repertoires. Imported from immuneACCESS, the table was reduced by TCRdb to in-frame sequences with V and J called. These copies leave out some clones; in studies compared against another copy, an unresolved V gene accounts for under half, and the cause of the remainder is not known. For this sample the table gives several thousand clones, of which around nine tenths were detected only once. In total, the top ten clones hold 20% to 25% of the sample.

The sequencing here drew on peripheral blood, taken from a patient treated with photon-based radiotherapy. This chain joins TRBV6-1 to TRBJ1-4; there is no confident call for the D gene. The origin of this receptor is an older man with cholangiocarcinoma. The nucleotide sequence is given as TGTGCCAGCCGCCCAGACTTAGCCGGGGAAAAACTGTTTTTT. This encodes CASRPDLAGEKLFF.